This T cell receptor (beta chain) was profiled in a study of OX40 agonist ivuxolimab in advanced cancers. At the level of the study: The study gave patients intravenous ivuxolimab at 0.01 to 10 mg/kg every 2 weeks. Dose-escalation patients were diagnosed with hepatocellular carcinoma, melanoma, renal cell cancer or head and neck cancer.

Sequenced by immunoSEQ multiplex PCR; TCRdb stores in-frame clones only, minus some. The repertoire has roughly 34,000 clones, roughly 90% of them found once; the top ten carry approximately 0.94%. Findings and limits, study-wide: On average, CD8+ T cells showed a greater number of expanded clones than CD4+. Dose levels from 0.1 to 3.0 mg/kg saw CD4+ and CD8+ blood T cells expand clonally by week 6.

As regards this clone: Antigen specificity is unknown.

The germline V and J ends were trimmed by 2 bases and 1 base, with 9 bases remaining between them. The CDR3 length is 15 residues. Germline V gene sequence: CDR1 SGHVS, CDR2 FQNEAQ. This receptor was taken from an adult with an advanced solid tumor such as melanoma, head and neck, liver or kidney cancer. The source material was CD4+ or CD8+ T cells sorted from blood, sampled in a trial of the OX40 agonist ivuxolimab. The chain links TRBV7-8 to TRBJ1-3; a possible D gene is TRBD1 (5 bases). CDR3 bases: TGTGCCAGCAGCTTACGAGCAGGGTCTGGAAACACCATATATTTT. Its translation: CASSLRAGSGNTIYF.